The 9 T cell receptor beta chains below were found in one sample sequenced in a study of control samples from healthy donors and cancer patients. The assay was immunoSEQ multiplex PCR, and TCRdb's table has in-frame clones only and misses some. The table lists 74,000 or so clones, about 88% of them singletons. The sample comprised blood. These receptors originate from a middle-aged man in good health.

The chain is built from TRBV9 and TRBJ2-2; weak D call: TRBD1 (5 bases). The CDR3 extends over 13 amino acids. Germline CDR1 SGDLS, CDR2 YYNGEE. Trimming cost V 3 bases and J 7 bases, with 10 bases left between them. The CDR3 loop is CASSGQIGGELFF. The CDR3 DNA reads as TGTGCCAGCAGCGGACAGATAGGCGGGGAGCTGTTTTTT. Full variable domain (missing parts from reference TRBV9 and TRBJ2-2): DSGVTQTPKHLITATGQRVTLRCSPRSGDLSVYWYQQSLDQGLQFLIQYYNGEERAKGNILERFSAQQFPDLHSELNLSSLELGDSALYFCASSGQIGGELFFGEGSRLTVL.

The rearrangement joins TRBV5-1 to TRBJ1-3; D is uncertain. The CDR3 length is 14 residues. Per germline, CDR1 SGHRS and CDR2 YFSETQ. V was trimmed by 1 base and J by 4 bases, leaving 9 bases between them. The CDR3 DNA follows: TGCGCCAGCAGCTTGACAGATAAGGGAAACACCATATATTTT. Its translation: CASSLTDKGNTIYF.

V is TRBV21-1 and J is TRBJ1-3. TRBV21-1 has pseudogene status. CDR3 size: 16 residues. CDR3 in amino acids: CASSKDPFRGRNTIYF. CDR3 in DNA: TGTGCCAGCAGCAAAGACCCGTTCCGCGGGAGAAACACCATATATTTT.

CDR3 sequence reads: CASRSRERAFF. The CDR3 DNA follows: TGTGCCAGCAGGTCCAGGGAGAGAGCTTTCTTT. This chain joins TRBV12-3 or TRBV12-4 and TRBJ1-1; perhaps TRBD1 as D (5 bases). This CDR3 spans 11 amino acids. The V end lost 6 bases, the J end lost 10 bases, and 12 bases lay between the germline ends.

The V call is TRBV14, the J call TRBJ1-4, with a tentative D call TRBD1 (5 bases). Germline CDR1 is SGHDN and CDR2 is FVKESK. The CDR3 sequence is 13 residues long. Deletions cut 4 bases from V and 5 bases from J, with 8 bases between. This CDR3 reads CASSPRQNEKLFF. DNA of the CDR3: TGTGCCAGCAGCCCGAGACAGAATGAAAAACTGTTTTTT.

The CDR3 sequence: CATSDKLQQGAGQETQYF. The CDR3 bases are TGTGCCACCAGTGATAAGCTCCAACAGGGGGCGGGCCAAGAGACCCAGTACTTC. V and J are TRBV24-1 and TRBJ2-5; 9 bases fit TRBD1. The CDR3 length is 18 residues. The junction had 11 bases not matched to a gene; V was cut back by 3 bases and J by 1 base. Germline V gives CDR1 KGHDR, CDR2 SFDVKD.

The J gene is TRBJ2-3, the V gene TRBV29-1; 12 nucleotides line up with TRBD2. The CDR3 runs to 13 residues. The germline V gene encodes CDR1 SQVTM and CDR2 ANQGSEA. The CDR3 here is CTGLAGGPDTQYF. In DNA form, the CDR3 reads TGCACCGGCCTAGCGGGGGGGCCAGATACGCAGTATTTT.

The chain uses TRBV5-1 and TRBJ2-7; D unresolved. The V and J ends lost 6 bases and 4 bases respectively, with 17 bases between them. The CDR3 runs to 14 residues. CDR1 and CDR2 from the germline V gene are SGHRS and YFSETQ. CDR3 nucleotides: TGCGCCAGCACCCCCGGAGACTCCGGATACGAGCAGTACTTC. This gives the protein CASTPGDSGYEQYF.

The chain recombines TRBV11-2 with TRBJ2-1; TRBD2 matches 11 bases. V lost 1 base to trimming and J lost 7 bases; unmatched junction nucleotides: 3. The CDR3 contains 15 residues. The germline V gene has CDR1 SGHAT and CDR2 FQNNGV. CDR3 sequence: CASSLVSSGGNEQFF. For the CDR3, the DNA is TGTGCCAGCAGCTTAGTCTCTAGCGGGGGGAATGAGCAGTTCTTC.